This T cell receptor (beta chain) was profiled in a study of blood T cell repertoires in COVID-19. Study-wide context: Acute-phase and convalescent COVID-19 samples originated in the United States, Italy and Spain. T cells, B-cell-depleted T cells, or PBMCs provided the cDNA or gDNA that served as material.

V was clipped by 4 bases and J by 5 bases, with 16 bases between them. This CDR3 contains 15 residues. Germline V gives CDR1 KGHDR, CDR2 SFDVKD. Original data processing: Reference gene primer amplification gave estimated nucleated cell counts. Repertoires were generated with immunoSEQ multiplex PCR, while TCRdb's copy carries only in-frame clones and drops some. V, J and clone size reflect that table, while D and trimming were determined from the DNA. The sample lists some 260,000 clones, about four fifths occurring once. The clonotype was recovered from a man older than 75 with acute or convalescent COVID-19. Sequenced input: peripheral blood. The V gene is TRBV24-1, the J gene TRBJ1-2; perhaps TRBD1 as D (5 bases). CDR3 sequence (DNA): TGTGCCACCAGTGACCCAACAGGACCGTCTTATGGCTACACCTTC. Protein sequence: CATSDPTGPSYGYTF.